This TCR beta chain comes out of a study of T cell responses to AZD1222 COVID-19 vaccine. As for the study in general: Whether given at about 4 or about 12 weeks, second doses were pooled.

Clones were read by immunoSEQ multiplex PCR, and TCRdb kept only the in-frame ones, dropping some. The profile shows approximately 110,000 clones, about 89% of them singletons. The CDR3 has 15 amino acids. Germline CDR1 reads SGHRS; CDR2 reads YFSETQ. The V end was cut by 0 bases, the J end by 1 base, with 10 bases between. General study findings and limits: Donor demographics were predominantly white British with a female majority; clonal diversity may be underestimated. Only a handful of AZD1222 recipients tested seropositive at baseline. Rises in breadth and depth of Spike-specific TCRs came after two AZD1222 doses.

Of note for this clone: Its cognate antigen is unknown.

The sequencing here drew on peripheral blood, taken on day 0 of AZD1222 vaccination. This chain links TRBV5-1 with TRBJ1-1, with D unresolved. The TCR sequence derives from an adult in good health. As DNA, the CDR3 is TGCGCCAGCAGCTTGGGTGGCAGTCGGAACACTGAAGCTTTCTTT. Protein product: CASSLGGSRNTEAFF.